The rows below give T cell receptor beta chains drawn from one sample of a study of T cells in Graves' hyperthyroidism and ophthalmopathy. Via MiXCR, TCRdb re-called the multiplex PCR reads, giving one row per CDR3 protein. The sample has over 150,000 distinct CDR3 sequences, about a sixth seen once; the top ten hold roughly 30%. Sequencing was carried out using blood. Receptors originate from a woman in her 50s with Graves' hyperthyroidism. The CDR3 runs from the conserved cysteine through the conserved F or W. The D gene is left open where the match is weak. Size tells how often a clone was seen (once, few, many) or the class of an expanded clone, and some rows leave it out.

D	J	size	V	CDR3	DNA
.	TRBJ1-1	many	TRBV7-3	CASSPEPMSTEAFF	TGTGCCAGCAGCCCCGAACCAATGAGTACTGAAGCTTTCTTT
TRBD2	TRBJ2-1	once	TRBV7-9	CASSQSGTYNEQFF	TGTGCCAGCAGCCAAAGCGGGACCTACAATGAGCAGTTCTTC
.	TRBJ2-7	many	TRBV7-9	CASSLEGYYEQYF	TGTGCCAGCAGCTTAGAGGGTTACTACGAGCAGTACTTC
.	TRBJ2-3	many	TRBV7-9	CASAIWGSTTTDTQYF	TGTGCCAGCGCGATATGGGGGTCCACTACCACAGATACGCAGTATTTT
.	TRBJ1-3	.	TRBV3-1	CASSQDEQGNTIYF	TGTGCCAGCAGCCAAGATGAGCAGGGAAACACCATATATTTT
TRBD2	TRBJ2-7	.	TRBV5-4	CASSWEGYEQYF	TGTGCCAGCAGCTGGGAGGGTTACGAGCAGTACTTC
.	TRBJ2-7	many	TRBV15	CATSREQGYEQYF	TGTGCCACCAGCAGAGAACAGGGTTACGAGCAGTACTTC
TRBD2	TRBJ2-1	many	TRBV7-9	CASSPWTQRGEQFF	TGTGCCAGCAGCCCTTGGACCCAGCGGGGTGAGCAGTTCTTC
.	TRBJ1-5	.	TRBV28	CAGGERGVGNQPQHF	TGTGCCGGGGGAGAGAGGGGGGTCGGCAATCAGCCCCAGCATTTT
.	TRBJ1-6	once	TRBV6-5	CASSYGISLPGSPLHF	TGTGCCAGCAGTTACGGGATCAGCCTTCCAGGGTCACCCCTCCACTTT
TRBD2	TRBJ2-1	many	TRBV7-9	CASSLGLAINEQFF	TGTGCCAGCAGCCTGGGACTAGCGATAAATGAGCAGTTCTTC
TRBD1	TRBJ2-5	many	TRBV7-3	CASSLNGQGGETQYF	TGTGCCAGCAGCTTAAACGGACAGGGGGGCGAGACCCAGTACTTC
.	TRBJ1-5	many	TRBV19	CASSIDRGRVDPQHF	TGTGCCAGTAGTATAGATCGTGGCAGGGTAGATCCCCAGCATTTT
.	TRBJ1-2	many	TRBV3-1	CASSQSFRGRGYTF	TGTGCCAGCAGCCAAAGCTTCAGGGGCCGTGGCTACACCTTC
.	TRBJ2-1	many	TRBV11-2	CASSLNLANEQFF	TGTGCCAGCAGCTTAAATTTGGCCAATGAGCAGTTCTTC
.	TRBJ2-1	many	TRBV7-2	CASSLVRGMDNEQFF	TGTGCCAGCAGCTTAGTACGGGGGATGGACAATGAGCAGTTCTTC
.	TRBJ1-1	.	TRBV7-6	CASSLGYGSTTEAFF	TGTGCCAGCAGCTTAGGGTACGGCAGCACCACTGAAGCTTTCTTT
TRBD1	TRBJ1-3	many	TRBV6-5	CASSYTGQDSGNTIYF	TGTGCCAGCAGTTACACGGGACAGGACTCTGGAAACACCATATATTTT
TRBD1	TRBJ2-6	few	TRBV25-1	CASSDQFRTGGPSAGANVLTF	TGTGCCAGCAGTGATCAATTCAGGACAGGGGGCCCGTCTGCGGGGGCCAACGTCCTGACTTTC
TRBD1	TRBJ2-5	many	TRBV14	CASSRDSYQETQYF	TGTGCCAGCAGCCGGGACAGTTACCAAGAGACCCAGTACTTC
TRBD1	TRBJ1-6	many	TRBV20-1	CSARDRTGWAPLHF	TGCAGTGCTAGAGATAGGACAGGATGGGCACCCCTCCACTTT
TRBD1	TRBJ2-7	many	TRBV7-9	CASSLEGAGGYEQYF	TGTGCCAGCAGCTTAGAAGGGGCAGGGGGCTACGAGCAGTACTTC
.	TRBJ2-1	.	TRBV5-1	CASSLAGSGTYYNEQFF	TGCGCCAGCAGCTTGGCGGGTTCAGGGACCTATTACAATGAGCAGTTCTTC